Sequencing of this T cell receptor beta chain was carried out in a study of shared clonotypes between healthy human individuals. Study-wide background: CD4 naive and CD4 memory each took three plates per donor, while CD8 naive took two and CD8 memory one.

In the source study's methods: Junction-only immunoSEQ sequences carried no quality scores, so filtering differed. Data came from immunoSEQ multiplex PCR; TCRdb stores just in-frame clones and leaves some out. That table gives V, J and clone size, and the DNA gave D and trimming. This sample has around 750,000 clones; approximately 79% occur once, and the top ten carry about 1.8%. To note about this clone: The antigen remains undetermined.

Naive CD45RA+ and memory CD45RA-negative subsets were split from CD4+ cells. From germline, CDR1 is GTSNPN and CDR2 SVGIG (reference sequence). The length of the CDR3 is 13 residues. V was cut by 2 bases and J by 1 base, with 8 bases left in between. Study-level results: Rarefaction showed that sequencing of sorted subsets was incomplete (despite large depth).

Sequencing input: memory CD4+ T cells sorted from blood. This sample's subset: CD45RA-negative fraction. The clonotype comes from a woman in her twenties or thirties in good health. The rearrangement links TRBV30 to TRBJ1-1; D perhaps matches TRBD1 (5 bases). CDR3 region: CAWSKDTNTEAFF. The CDR3 DNA is TGTGCCTGGAGTAAGGACACGAACACTGAAGCTTTCTTT.